The source of this TCR beta chain is a study of persistence of HIV-infected CD4 T cells. As for the study in general: A median of 8 years of suppressive ART preceded sampling.

Comment on this clone: What it binds is unknown.

The stimulus was lysate of CMV-infected fibroblasts, approximately 9.6 ug/mL. CD40L-negative CD69-negative CD45RO-high memory CD4+ T cells were sorted as populations depleted of antigen-responding cells. These HIV-1-infected adults initiated suppressive ART in chronic infection. The immunoSEQ assay was version 4, run in survey mode. Clones were read by immunoSEQ multiplex PCR, and TCRdb kept only the in-frame ones, dropping some. The sample contains roughly 32,000 clones, 80% to 90% of which appear only once. Germline loops: CDR1 LGHNA, CDR2 YSLEER. Trimming took off 4 bases at V and 0 bases at J, with 6 bases between the two ends. This CDR3 has 14 amino acids.

This TCR came from an adult man with HIV who was CMV-seropositive. The sample was CD4+ T cells sorted from PBMCs after approximately 19-hour stimulation, taken from a patient who received antiretroviral therapy. The chain uses TRBV4-3 and TRBJ1-4; D is undetermined. Here the CDR3 reads CASSLSATNEKLFF. The CDR3 DNA reads as TGCGCCAGCAGCCTGAGTGCAACTAATGAAAAACTGTTTTTT.